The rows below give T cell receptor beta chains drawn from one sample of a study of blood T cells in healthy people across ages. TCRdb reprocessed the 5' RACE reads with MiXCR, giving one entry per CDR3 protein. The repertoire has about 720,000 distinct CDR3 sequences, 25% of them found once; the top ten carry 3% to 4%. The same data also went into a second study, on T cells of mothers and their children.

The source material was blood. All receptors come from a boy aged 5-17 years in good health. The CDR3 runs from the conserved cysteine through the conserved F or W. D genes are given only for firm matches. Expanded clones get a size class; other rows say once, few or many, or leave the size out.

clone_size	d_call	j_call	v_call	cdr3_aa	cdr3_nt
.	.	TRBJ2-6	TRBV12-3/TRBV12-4	CASSSGRDGSGANVLTF	TGTGCCAGCAGTTCGGGCAGGGATGGCTCTGGGGCCAACGTCCTGACTTTC
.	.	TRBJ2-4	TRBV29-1	CSVEVRVTSKNIQYF	TGCAGCGTTGAAGTGCGGGTAACCTCCAAAAACATTCAGTACTTC
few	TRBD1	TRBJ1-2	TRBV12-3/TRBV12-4	CASSSTGADGYTF	TGTGCCAGCAGTTCGACAGGGGCCGATGGCTACACCTTC
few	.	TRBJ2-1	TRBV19	CASSAVGATQNEQFF	TGTGCCAGTAGTGCCGTCGGTGCTACTCAGAATGAGCAGTTCTTC
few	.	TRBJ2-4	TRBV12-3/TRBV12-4	CASSFSASSKNIQYF	TGTGCCAGCAGTTTCTCAGCTAGCTCCAAAAACATTCAGTACTTC
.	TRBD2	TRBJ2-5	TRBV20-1	CSARDRTSGQETQYF	TGCAGTGCTAGAGATCGGACTAGCGGGCAAGAGACCCAGTACTTC
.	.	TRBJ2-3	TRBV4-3	CASSQDFRDTQYF	TGCGCCAGCAGCCAAGACTTTCGAGATACGCAGTATTTT
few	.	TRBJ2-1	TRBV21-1	CASSKRAGTFSYNEQFF	TGTGCCAGCAGCAAAAGGGCAGGAACTTTCTCCTACAATGAGCAGTTCTTC
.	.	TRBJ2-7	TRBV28	CAIAGTEKYEQYF	TGTGCCATCGCCGGGACGGAAAAATACGAGCAGTACTTC
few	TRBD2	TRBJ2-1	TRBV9	CASSVGSGVGVGEQFF	TGTGCCAGCAGCGTAGGTAGCGGGGTGGGAGTCGGTGAGCAGTTCTTC
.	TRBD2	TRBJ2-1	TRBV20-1	CSARNPGLAGDLSYNEQFF	TGCAGTGCTAGGAACCCGGGACTAGCGGGGGACCTCTCCTACAATGAGCAGTTCTTC
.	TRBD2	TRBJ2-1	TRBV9	CASSPVGGDNEQFF	TGTGCCAGCAGCCCAGTGGGGGGGGACAATGAGCAGTTCTTC
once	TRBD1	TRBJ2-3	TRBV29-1	CSAGTARATDTQYF	TGCAGCGCCGGGACAGCGAGGGCCACAGATACGCAGTATTTT
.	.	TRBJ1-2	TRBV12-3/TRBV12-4	CASSLAPLRGPEGYTF	TGTGCCAGCAGTTTAGCACCACTTCGAGGGCCAGAGGGCTACACCTTC
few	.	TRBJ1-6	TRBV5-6	CASSSLTSDNSPLHF	TGTGCCAGCAGCTCACTGACATCTGATAATTCACCCCTCCACTTT
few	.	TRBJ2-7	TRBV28	CASSQTRFSYEQYF	TGTGCCAGCAGCCAGACTCGATTCTCCTACGAGCAGTACTTC
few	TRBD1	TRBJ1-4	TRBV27	CASSSFGTGGEKLFF	TGTGCCAGCAGTTCCTTCGGGACAGGAGGTGAAAAACTGTTTTTT
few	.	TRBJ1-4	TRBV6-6	CASSNGADIGLFF	TGTGCCAGCAGTAATGGCGCGGACATTGGCCTGTTTTTT
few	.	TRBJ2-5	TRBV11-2	CASSAILQETQYF	TGTGCCAGCTCGGCAATCCTCCAAGAGACCCAGTACTTC
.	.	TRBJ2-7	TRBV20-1	CSANRGGKYEQYF	TGCAGTGCTAACAGGGGGGGAAAGTACGAGCAGTACTTC
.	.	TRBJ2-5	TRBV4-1	CASSQVGSGGQETQYF	TGCGCCAGCAGCCAGGTGGGGTCGGGGGGACAGGAAACCCAGTACTTC
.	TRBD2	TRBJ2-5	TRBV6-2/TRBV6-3	CASRRPGAGGGYQETQYF	TGTGCCAGCAGGCGGCCCGGAGCTGGCGGGGGGTACCAAGAGACCCAGTACTTC
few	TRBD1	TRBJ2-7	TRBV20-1	CSARDRYRGSYEQYF	TGCAGTGCTAGAGATAGATACAGGGGATCCTACGAGCAGTACTTC
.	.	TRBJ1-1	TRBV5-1	CASRPILVAEAFF	TGCGCCAGCAGGCCCATTCTTGTGGCTGAAGCTTTCTTT
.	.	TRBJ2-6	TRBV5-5	CASSSTGSNVLTF	TGTGCCAGCAGCTCGACAGGATCGAACGTCCTGACTTTC
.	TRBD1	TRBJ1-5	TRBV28	CASSLYSDPGQGHYSNQPQHF	TGTGCCAGCAGTTTATACTCAGACCCGGGACAGGGGCATTATAGCAATCAGCCCCAGCATTTT
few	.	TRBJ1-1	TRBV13	CASSLVWENTEAFF	TGTGCCAGCAGCTTAGTATGGGAAAACACTGAAGCTTTCTTT
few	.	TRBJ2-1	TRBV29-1	CSVVLSVGNEQFF	TGCAGCGTTGTATTGAGTGTAGGCAATGAGCAGTTCTTC
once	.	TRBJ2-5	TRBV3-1	CASGQDHYQEIQYF	TGTGCCAGCGGGCAGGACCATTACCAAGAGATCCAGTACTTC
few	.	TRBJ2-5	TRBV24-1	CATSAQGRETQYF	TGTGCCACCAGTGCCCAGGGAAGGGAGACCCAGTACTTC
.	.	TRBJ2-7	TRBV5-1	CASSLIGQRGEQYF	TGCGCCAGCAGCTTGATCGGTCAGAGAGGCGAGCAGTACTTC
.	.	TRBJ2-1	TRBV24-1	CATSGFDEQFF	TGTGCCACCAGTGGATTCGATGAGCAGTTCTTC
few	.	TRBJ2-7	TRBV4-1	CASSQGHGASYEQYF	TGCGCCAGCAGCCAAGGGCACGGGGCCTCCTACGAGCAGTACTTC
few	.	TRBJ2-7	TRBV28	CASSLPGTSYEQYF	TGTGCCAGCAGTTTGCCCGGGACCTCCTACGAGCAGTACTTC
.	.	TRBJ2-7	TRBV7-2	CASSPLGGLARYEQYF	TGTGCCAGCAGCCCGCTGGGGGGGCTAGCGCGCTACGAGCAGTACTTC
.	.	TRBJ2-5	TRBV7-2	CASSLYGAGLETQYF	TGTGCCAGCAGCTTGTACGGGGCAGGGCTTGAGACCCAGTACTTC
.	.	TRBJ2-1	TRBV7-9	CASSSDLSYNEQFF	TGTGCCAGCAGCTCGGACCTCTCCTACAATGAGCAGTTCTTC
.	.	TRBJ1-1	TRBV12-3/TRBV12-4	CASSLMVMDTEAFF	TGTGCCAGCAGTTTAATGGTAATGGACACTGAAGCTTTCTTT
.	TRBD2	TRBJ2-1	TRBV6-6	CASSYRSSGSYEQFF	TGTGCCAGCAGTTACCGGTCTAGCGGGAGTTATGAGCAGTTCTTC
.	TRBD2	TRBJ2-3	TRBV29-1	CSVASGWVEAQYF	TGCAGCGTTGCTAGCGGATGGGTAGAAGCGCAGTATTTT
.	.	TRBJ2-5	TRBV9	CASSVDQGLQETQYF	TGTGCCAGCAGCGTAGACCAGGGGCTGCAAGAGACCCAGTACTTC
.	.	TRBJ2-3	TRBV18	CASSPRAYPDTQYF	TGTGCCAGCTCACCGAGGGCCTACCCAGATACGCAGTATTTT
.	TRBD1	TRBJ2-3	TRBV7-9	CASSLAGQGFDTQYF	TGTGCCAGCAGCTTAGCAGGACAGGGGTTTGATACGCAGTATTTT
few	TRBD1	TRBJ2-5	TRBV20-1	CSAPRTGMTETQYF	TGCAGTGCTCCCCGGACAGGGATGACTGAGACCCAGTACTTC
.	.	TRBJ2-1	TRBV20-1	CSARASGAEVNEQFF	TGCAGTGCTAGAGCCTCCGGGGCCGAGGTGAATGAGCAGTTCTTC
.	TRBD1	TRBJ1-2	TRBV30	CAWSELGTASYGYTF	TGTGCCTGGAGCGAATTAGGGACAGCAAGCTATGGCTACACCTTC